Listed below are T cell receptor beta chains from one sample, sequenced in a study of T cells in Graves' hyperthyroidism and ophthalmopathy. TCRdb reanalysed the multiplex PCR reads using MiXCR and keeps one entry per CDR3 protein. The table includes more than 550,000 distinct CDR3 sequences, about 45% detected once. The specimen sequenced was peripheral blood or thyroid tissue (not recorded which). The source of these receptors is an adult man with Graves' disease, either hyperthyroidism or ophthalmopathy (not recorded which). Each CDR3 is given with its conserved first and last residue. The order of the fields is J gene, D gene, clone size, CDR3 length, V gene, CDR3 protein, CDR3 DNA. D genes are given only for firm matches. Clone sizes are given selectively: once, few, many, or a class where the clone is expanded.

TRBJ1-5	TRBD1	NA	17	TRBV2	CASSSQLSGQGNQPQHF	TGTGCCAGCAGTTCTCAACTTTCGGGACAGGGCAATCAGCCCCAGCATTTT
TRBJ1-2	NA	few	15	TRBV9	CASGAGTTANYGYTF	TGTGCCAGCGGTGCCGGGACAACCGCTAACTATGGCTACACCTTC
TRBJ1-5	NA	NA	13	TRBV19	CASNVAGWEPQHF	TGTGCCAGTAACGTCGCGGGCTGGGAGCCCCAGCATTTT
TRBJ1-3	NA	NA	11	TRBV7-9	CASSSLDTIYF	TGTGCCAGCAGCTCGTTAGACACCATATATTTT
TRBJ1-2	NA	many	14	TRBV19	CASSISDSNYGYTF	TGTGCCAGTAGTATATCGGACAGTAACTATGGCTACACCTTC
TRBJ1-2	NA	many	11	TRBV6-6	CASNGNYGYTF	TGTGCCAGCAATGGGAATTATGGCTACACCTTC
TRBJ1-1	TRBD1	few	15	TRBV5-1	CASSWQGQGGTEAFF	TGCGCCAGCAGCTGGCAGGGACAGGGAGGCACTGAAGCTTTCTTT
TRBJ2-5	TRBD1	many	14	TRBV7-8	CASSYQTGAETQYF	TGTGCCAGCAGCTATCAAACAGGGGCTGAGACCCAGTACTTC
TRBJ2-7	TRBD1	few	15	TRBV12-3/TRBV12-4	CASSLHNTGAYEQYF	TGTGCCAGCAGTCTACATAATACAGGGGCCTACGAGCAGTACTTC
TRBJ2-7	TRBD1	few	15	TRBV5-1	CASSWQGAPSYEQYF	TGCGCCAGCAGCTGGCAGGGGGCACCGTCCTACGAGCAGTACTTC
TRBJ2-7	NA	NA	15	TRBV7-7	CASSFGAGYSYEQYF	TGTGCTAGCAGCTTCGGGGCAGGGTATTCCTACGAGCAGTACTTC
TRBJ2-6	NA	many	16	TRBV5-1	CASSSLQGSGANVLTF	TGCGCCAGCAGCTCCCTTCAGGGTTCTGGGGCCAACGTCCTGACTTTC
TRBJ1-5	NA	NA	14	TRBV7-9	CASSPDSGSQPQHF	TGTGCCAGCTCACCTGACAGTGGGAGTCAGCCCCAGCATTTT
TRBJ2-5	NA	NA	12	TRBV5-1	CASSSGLPAQYF	TGCGCCAGCAGCTCGGGACTCCCCGCCCAGTACTTC
TRBJ2-3	NA	few	13	TRBV7-6	CASSTVLTDTQYF	TGTGCCAGCAGCACCGTCCTCACAGATACGCAGTATTTT
TRBJ1-1	NA	many	13	TRBV2	CASPSDSAGQAFF	TGTGCCAGCCCGTCAGACAGCGCCGGCCAAGCTTTCTTT